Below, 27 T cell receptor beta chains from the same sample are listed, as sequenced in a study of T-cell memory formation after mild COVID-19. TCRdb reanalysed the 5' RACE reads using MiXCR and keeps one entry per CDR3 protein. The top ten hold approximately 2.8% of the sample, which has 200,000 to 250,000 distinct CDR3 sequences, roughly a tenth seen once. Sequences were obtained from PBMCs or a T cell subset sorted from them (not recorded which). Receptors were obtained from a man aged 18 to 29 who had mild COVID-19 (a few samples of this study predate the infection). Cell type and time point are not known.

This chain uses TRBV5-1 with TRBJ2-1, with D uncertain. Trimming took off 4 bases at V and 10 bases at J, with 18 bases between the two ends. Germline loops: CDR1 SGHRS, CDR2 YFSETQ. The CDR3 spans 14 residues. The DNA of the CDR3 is TGCGCCAGCAGCCAAAACGACATGGGCGGCGAGCAGTTCTTC. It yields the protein CASSQNDMGGEQFF.

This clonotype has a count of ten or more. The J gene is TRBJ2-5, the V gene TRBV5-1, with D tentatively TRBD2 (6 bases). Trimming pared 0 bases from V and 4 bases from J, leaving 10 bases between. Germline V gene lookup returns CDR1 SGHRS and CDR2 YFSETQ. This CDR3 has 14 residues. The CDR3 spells CASSLAPGGETQYF. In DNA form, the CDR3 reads TGCGCCAGCAGCTTGGCCCCCGGGGGAGAGACCCAGTACTTC.

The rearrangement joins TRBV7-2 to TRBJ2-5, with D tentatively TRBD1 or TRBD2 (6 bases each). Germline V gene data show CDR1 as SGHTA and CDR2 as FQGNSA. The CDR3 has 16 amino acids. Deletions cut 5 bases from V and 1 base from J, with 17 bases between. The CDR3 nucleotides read TGTGCCAGCAGCCGAGCTCGGGGGCCCCCCCAAGAGACCCAGTACTTC. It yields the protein CASSRARGPPQETQYF.

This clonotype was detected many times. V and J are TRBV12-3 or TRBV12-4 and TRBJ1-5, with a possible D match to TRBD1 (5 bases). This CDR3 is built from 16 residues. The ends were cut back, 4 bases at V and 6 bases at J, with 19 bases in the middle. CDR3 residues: CASSYSPAGLSQPQHF. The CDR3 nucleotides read TGTGCCAGCAGTTATAGCCCCGCAGGGTTGAGTCAGCCCCAGCATTTT.

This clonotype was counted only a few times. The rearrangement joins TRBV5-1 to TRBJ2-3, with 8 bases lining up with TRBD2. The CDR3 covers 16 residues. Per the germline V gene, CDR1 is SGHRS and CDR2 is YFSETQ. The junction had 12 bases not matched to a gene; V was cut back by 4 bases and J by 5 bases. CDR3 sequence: CASSRTTSEGGDTQYF. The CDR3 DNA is TGCGCCAGCAGCAGAACGACTAGCGAAGGGGGAGATACGCAGTATTTT.

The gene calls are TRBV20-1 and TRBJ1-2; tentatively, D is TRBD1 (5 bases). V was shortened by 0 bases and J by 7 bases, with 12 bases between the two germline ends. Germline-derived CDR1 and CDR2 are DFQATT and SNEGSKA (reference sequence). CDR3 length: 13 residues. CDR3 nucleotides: TGCAGTGCTAGAGATGTCAGGGTTAGTGGCTACACCTTC. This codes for CSARDVRVSGYTF.

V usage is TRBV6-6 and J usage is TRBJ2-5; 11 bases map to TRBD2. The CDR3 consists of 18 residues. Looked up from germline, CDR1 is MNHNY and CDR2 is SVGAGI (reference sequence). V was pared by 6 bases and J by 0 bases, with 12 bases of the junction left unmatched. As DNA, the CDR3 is TGTGCCAGCAGGCCAACTAGCGGGGGCATGGCGTACCAAGAGACCCAGTACTTC. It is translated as CASRPTSGGMAYQETQYF.

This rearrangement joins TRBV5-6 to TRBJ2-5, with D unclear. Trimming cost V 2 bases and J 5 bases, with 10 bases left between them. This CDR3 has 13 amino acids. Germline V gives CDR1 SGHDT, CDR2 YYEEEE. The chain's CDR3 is CASSFSGSETQYF. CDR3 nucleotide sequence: TGTGCCAGCAGCTTTTCAGGTTCTGAGACCCAGTACTTC.

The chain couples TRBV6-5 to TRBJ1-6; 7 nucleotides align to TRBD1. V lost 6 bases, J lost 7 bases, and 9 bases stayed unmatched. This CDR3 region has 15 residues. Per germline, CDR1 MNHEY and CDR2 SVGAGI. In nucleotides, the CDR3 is TGTGCCAGCAGGATAGGGGGCGCGGCAAATTCACCCCTCCACTTT. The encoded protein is CASRIGGAANSPLHF.

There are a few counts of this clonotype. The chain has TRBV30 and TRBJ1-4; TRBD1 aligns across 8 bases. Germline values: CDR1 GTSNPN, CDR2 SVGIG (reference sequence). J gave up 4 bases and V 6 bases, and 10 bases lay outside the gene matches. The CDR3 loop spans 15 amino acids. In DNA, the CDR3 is TGTGCCTGCCGAGCAACAGGGGGTGATAATGAAAAACTGTTTTTT. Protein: CACRATGGDNEKLFF.

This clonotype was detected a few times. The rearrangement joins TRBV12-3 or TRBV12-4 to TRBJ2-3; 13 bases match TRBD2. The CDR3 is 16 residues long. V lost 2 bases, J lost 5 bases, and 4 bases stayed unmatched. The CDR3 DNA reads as TGTGCCAGCAGTTTATTGACTAGCGGGGGGAGAGATACGCAGTATTTT. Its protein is CASSLLTSGGRDTQYF.

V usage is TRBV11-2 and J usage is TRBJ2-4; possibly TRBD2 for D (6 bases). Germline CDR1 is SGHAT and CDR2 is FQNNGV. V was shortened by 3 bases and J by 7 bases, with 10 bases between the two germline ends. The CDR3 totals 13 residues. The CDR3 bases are TGTGCCAGCAGCTTCGGAGGGGCGAACATTCAGTACTTC. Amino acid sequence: CASSFGGANIQYF.

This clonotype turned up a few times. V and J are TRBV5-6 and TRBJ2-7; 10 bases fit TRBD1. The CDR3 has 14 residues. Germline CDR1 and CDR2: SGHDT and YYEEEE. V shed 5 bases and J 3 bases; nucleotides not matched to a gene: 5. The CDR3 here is CASRRTGGLYEQYV. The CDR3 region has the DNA TGTGCCAGCAGACGGACAGGGGGTCTCTACGAGCAGTACGTC.

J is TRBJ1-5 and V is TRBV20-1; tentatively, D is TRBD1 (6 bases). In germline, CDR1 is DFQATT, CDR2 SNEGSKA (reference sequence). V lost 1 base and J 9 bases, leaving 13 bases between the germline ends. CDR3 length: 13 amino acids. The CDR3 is CSARGTDGGPQHF. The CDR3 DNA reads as TGCAGTGCTAGAGGGACAGATGGGGGGCCCCAGCATTTT.

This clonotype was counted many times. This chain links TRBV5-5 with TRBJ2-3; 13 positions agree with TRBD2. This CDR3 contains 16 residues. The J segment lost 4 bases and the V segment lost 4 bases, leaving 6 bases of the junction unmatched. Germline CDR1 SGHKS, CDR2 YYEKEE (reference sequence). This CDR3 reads CASSAGLAGRADTQYF. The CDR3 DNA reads TGTGCCAGCAGCGCGGGACTAGCGGGGCGAGCAGATACGCAGTATTTT.

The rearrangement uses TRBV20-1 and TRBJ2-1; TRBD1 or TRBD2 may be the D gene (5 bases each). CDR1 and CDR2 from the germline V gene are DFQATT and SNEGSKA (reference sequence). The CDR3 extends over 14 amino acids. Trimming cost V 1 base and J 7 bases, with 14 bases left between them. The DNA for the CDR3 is TGCAGTGCTAGAGGTCCGGGGCCATTTAATGAGCAGTTCTTC. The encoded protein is CSARGPGPFNEQFF.

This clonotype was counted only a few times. DNA for the CDR3: TGTGCCAGCAGCCGGGGACTAGCGGGGCACAATGAGCAGTTCTTC. Translation gives CASSRGLAGHNEQFF. The chain couples TRBV3-1 to TRBJ2-1; the match to TRBD2 covers 13 bases. The CDR3 loop spans 15 amino acids. V dropped 4 bases and J dropped 5; count of bases not matched to a gene: 2. Per the germline V gene, CDR1 is LGHDT and CDR2 is YNNKEL (reference sequence).

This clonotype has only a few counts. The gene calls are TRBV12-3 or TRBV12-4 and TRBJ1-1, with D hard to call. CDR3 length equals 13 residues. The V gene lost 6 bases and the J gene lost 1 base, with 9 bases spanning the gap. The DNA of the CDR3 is TGTGCCAGCAGAATTCAGGAGAACACTGAAGCTTTCTTT. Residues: CASRIQENTEAFF.

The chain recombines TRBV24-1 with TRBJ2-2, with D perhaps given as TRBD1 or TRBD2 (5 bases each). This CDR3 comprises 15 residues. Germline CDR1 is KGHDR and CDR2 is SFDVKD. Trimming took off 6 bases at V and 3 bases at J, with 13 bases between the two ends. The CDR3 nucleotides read TGTGCCACCAGTCGGGGCAGGGCGGACACCGGGGAGCTGTTTTTT. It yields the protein CATSRGRADTGELFF.

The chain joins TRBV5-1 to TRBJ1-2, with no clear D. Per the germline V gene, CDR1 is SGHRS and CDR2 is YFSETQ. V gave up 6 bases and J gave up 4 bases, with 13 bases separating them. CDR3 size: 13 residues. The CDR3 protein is CASTRTGLYGYTF. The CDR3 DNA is TGCGCCAGCACACGAACTGGCCTCTATGGCTACACCTTC.

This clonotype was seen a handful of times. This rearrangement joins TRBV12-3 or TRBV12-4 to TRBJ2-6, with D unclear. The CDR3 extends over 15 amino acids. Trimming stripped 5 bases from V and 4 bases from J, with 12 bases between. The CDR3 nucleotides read TGTGCCAGCAGTCCCTCGGCGACCGGGGCCAACGTCCTGACTTTC. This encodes CASSPSATGANVLTF.

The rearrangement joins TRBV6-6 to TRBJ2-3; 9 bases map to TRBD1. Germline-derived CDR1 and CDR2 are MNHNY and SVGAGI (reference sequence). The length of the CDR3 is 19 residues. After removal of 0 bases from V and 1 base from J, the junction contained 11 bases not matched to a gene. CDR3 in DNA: TGTGCCAGCAGTTACTCCCGGACAGGGGAGACCGGGGGCACAGATACGCAGTATTTT. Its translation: CASSYSRTGETGGTDTQYF.

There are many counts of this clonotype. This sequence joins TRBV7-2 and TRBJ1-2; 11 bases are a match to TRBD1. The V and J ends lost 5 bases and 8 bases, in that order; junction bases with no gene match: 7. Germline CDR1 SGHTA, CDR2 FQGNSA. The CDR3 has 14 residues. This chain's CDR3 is CASSPGQGAYGYTF. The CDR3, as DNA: TGTGCCAGCAGCCCTGGACAGGGGGCCTACGGCTACACCTTC.

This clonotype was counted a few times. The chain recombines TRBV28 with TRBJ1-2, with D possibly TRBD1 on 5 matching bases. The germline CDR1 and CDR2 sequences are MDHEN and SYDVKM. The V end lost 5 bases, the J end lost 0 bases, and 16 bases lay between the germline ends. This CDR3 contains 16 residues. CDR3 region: CASSPAGTSANYGYTF. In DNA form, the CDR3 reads TGTGCCAGCAGTCCCGCCGGGACGTCAGCTAACTATGGCTACACCTTC.

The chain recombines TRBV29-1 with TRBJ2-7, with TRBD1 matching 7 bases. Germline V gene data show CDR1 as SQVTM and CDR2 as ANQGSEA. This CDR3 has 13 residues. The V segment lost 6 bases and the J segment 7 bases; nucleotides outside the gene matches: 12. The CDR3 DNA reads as TGCAGCGTCCGACAGGGTTCTCAACGAGAGCAGTACTTC. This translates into CSVRQGSQREQYF.

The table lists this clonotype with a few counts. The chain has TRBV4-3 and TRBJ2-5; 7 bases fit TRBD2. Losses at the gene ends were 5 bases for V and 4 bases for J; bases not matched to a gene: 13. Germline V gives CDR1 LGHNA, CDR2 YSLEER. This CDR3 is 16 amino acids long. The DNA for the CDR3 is TGCGCCAGCAGCGTAACCGGACGGGGGAGGGGAGAGACCCAGTACTTC. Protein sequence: CASSVTGRGRGETQYF.

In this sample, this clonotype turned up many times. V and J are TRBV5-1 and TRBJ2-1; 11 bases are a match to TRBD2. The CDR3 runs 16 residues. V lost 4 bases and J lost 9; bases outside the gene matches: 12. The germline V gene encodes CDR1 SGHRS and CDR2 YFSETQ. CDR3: CASSADSGGAGSEQFF. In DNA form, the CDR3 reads TGCGCCAGCAGCGCGGATAGCGGGGGGGCCGGTTCTGAGCAGTTCTTC.